The 30 T cell receptor beta chains in this list originate from one sample, sequenced in a study of Tregs in tolerant kidney transplant recipients. Only in-frame clones appear in the TCRdb table, and some are missing; sequencing was by immunoSEQ multiplex PCR. The repertoire holds tens of thousands of clones, with 98% as singletons. Source: CD4+ T cells from blood, taken before the transplant. These receptors all come from a human donor who received a combined kidney and bone marrow transplant.

The genes are TRBV5-4 and TRBJ1-1, with a possible D match to TRBD1 (5 bases). Per the germline V gene, CDR1 is SGHNT and CDR2 is YYREEE (reference sequence). The V gene lost 3 bases and the J gene lost 7 bases, with 13 bases spanning the gap. CDR3 length: 13 amino acids. CDR3 in DNA: TGTGCCAGCAGCTACCCGACAGATGGTGAAGCTTTCTTT. Protein: CASSYPTDGEAFF.

The rearrangement uses TRBV18 and TRBJ1-2, with TRBD1 matching 10 bases. Germline assignment: CDR1 KGHSH and CDR2 LQKENI. The CDR3 contains 15 residues. V lost 2 bases and J lost 4; bases outside the gene matches: 4. The CDR3, as DNA: TGTGCCAGCTCACCAGGGACAGGGGTTGGCTATGGCTACACCTTC. Translated: CASSPGTGVGYGYTF.

This chain connects TRBV5-4 to TRBJ2-1; 13 positions agree with TRBD2. Germline CDR1 is SGHNT and CDR2 is YYREEE (reference sequence). The CDR3 loop spans 16 amino acids. J lost 3 bases, V lost 4 bases, and 4 bases had no gene match. The CDR3 is CASSQRTSGSYNEQFF. In DNA form, the CDR3 reads TGTGCCAGCAGCCAGAGGACTAGCGGGAGCTACAATGAGCAGTTCTTC.

V gene TRBV2 combines with J gene TRBJ2-7, with 8 bases identical to TRBD1. Germline-derived CDR1 and CDR2 are SNHLY and FYNNEI. This CDR3 has 15 amino acids. V gave up 5 bases and J gave up 1 base; unmatched junction bases: 7. As DNA, the CDR3 is TGTGCCAGCAGTTTTTCAGGGGGCGGATCCTACGAGCAGTACTTC. It is translated as CASSFSGGGSYEQYF.

This clone was seen once. This chain links TRBV10-3 with TRBJ1-2; 7 bases map to TRBD1. CDR3 length: 16 amino acids. V lost 2 bases to trimming and J lost 8 bases; unmatched junction nucleotides: 14. The V gene's germline CDR1 is ENHRY and CDR2 SYGVKD. The CDR3 here is CAISERIVREQGGYTF. DNA for the CDR3: TGTGCCATCAGTGAGCGCATTGTGAGGGAACAGGGGGGCTACACCTTC.

This clone appeared a single time. This chain joins TRBV2 and TRBJ2-5; 14 positions match TRBD2. Germline CDR1 is SNHLY and CDR2 is FYNNEI. The trim removed 4 bases at V and 5 bases at J, leaving 3 bases unmatched. The CDR3 totals 15 residues. This chain's CDR3 is CASSGTSGGRETQYF. In DNA form, the CDR3 reads TGTGCCAGCAGTGGGACTAGCGGGGGGAGGGAGACCCAGTACTTC.

V and J are TRBV28 and TRBJ2-2; 7 bases fit TRBD1. Germline loops: CDR1 MDHEN, CDR2 SYDVKM. V shed 5 bases, J shed 4 bases, and the junction held 13 bases outside the gene matches. This CDR3 is built from 17 residues. CDR3 region: CASSLPPGQRSTGELFF. The CDR3 DNA reads as TGTGCCAGCAGTCTACCTCCGGGACAGAGAAGCACCGGGGAGCTGTTTTTT. The variable domain in full, with the rest retrieved from reference TRBV28 and TRBJ2-2, is DVKVTQSSRYLVKRTGEKVFLECVQDMDHENMFWYRQDPGLGLRLIYFSYDVKMKEKGDIPEGYSVSREKKERFSLILESASTNQTSMYLCASSLPPGQRSTGELFFGEGSRLTVL.

The chain carries TRBV27 and TRBJ2-3; TRBD2 matches 7 bases. Per germline, CDR1 MNHEY and CDR2 SMNVEV (reference sequence). Germline trimming cut 7 bases from V and 1 base from J; bases unmatched to any gene: 20. The CDR3 runs to 19 residues. The CDR3 reads CASNRQGLIRRERTDTQYF. DNA of the CDR3: TGTGCCAGCAATCGTCAGGGCCTGATACGGCGGGAGCGCACAGATACGCAGTATTTT.

J is TRBJ1-4 and V is TRBV30; no reliable D call. There are 13 residues in the CDR3. The ends were cut back, 2 bases at V and 8 bases at J, with 12 bases in the middle. The V gene's germline CDR1 is GTSNPN and CDR2 SVGIG (reference sequence). CDR3 in DNA: TGTGCCTGGAGTTCATGGGCTCCCGAAAAACTGTTTTTT. It is translated as CAWSSWAPEKLFF.

This sequence joins TRBV6-1 and TRBJ1-5; D remains unclear. This CDR3 spans 15 amino acids. CDR1 is MNHNS and CDR2 is SASEGT in the germline V gene. Trimming removed 4 bases at V and 2 bases at J, with 12 bases between. The CDR3 DNA is TGTGCCAGCAGTGCCGCCTTCCGGGGCAATCAGCCCCAGCATTTT. Amino acid sequence: CASSAAFRGNQPQHF.

J is TRBJ2-1 and V is TRBV29-1; D is perhaps TRBD1 (5 bases). Germline CDR1 and CDR2: SQVTM and ANQGSEA. This CDR3 contains 15 residues. The ends were cut back, 1 base at V and 0 bases at J, with 10 bases in the middle. The CDR3 coding sequence is TGCAGCGTTGAAGCCGGACATGTCTCCTACAATGAGCAGTTCTTC. This encodes CSVEAGHVSYNEQFF.

J is TRBJ1-2 and V is TRBV7-2; TRBD1 matches at 7 bases. V trimming: 5 bases; J trimming: 8 bases; junction bases outside the gene matches: 2. Germline CDR1 reads SGHTA; CDR2 reads FQGNSA. The CDR3 sequence is 11 residues long. The CDR3 region has the DNA TGTGCCAGCAGCACAGGGGTAGGCTACACCTTC. Translation: CASSTGVGYTF.

J is TRBJ2-3 and V is TRBV5-4; the match to TRBD2 covers 8 bases. Germline V lookup: CDR1 SGHNT, CDR2 YYREEE (reference sequence). The CDR3 contains 19 residues. V trimming: 2 bases; J trimming: 1 base; junction bases outside the gene matches: 15. The CDR3 is CASSFPGTSMLGGTDTQYF. CDR3 in DNA: TGTGCCAGCAGCTTTCCCGGGACTAGTATGCTGGGGGGCACAGATACGCAGTATTTT.

This sequence joins TRBV7-8 and TRBJ2-7, with 8 bases aligning to TRBD1. CDR3 size: 14 residues. Trimming cost V 4 bases and J 2 bases; bases outside gene matches: 4. The germline gives CDR1 SGHVS, CDR2 FQNEAQ. CDR3 residues: CASSSGQGTYEQYF. In DNA, the CDR3 is TGTGCCAGCAGCTCCGGACAGGGCACCTACGAGCAGTACTTC.

This chain uses TRBV7-3 with TRBJ2-2; 9 nucleotides match TRBD1. In germline, CDR1 is SGHTA, CDR2 FQGTGA. The CDR3 covers 15 residues. Trimming cost V 4 bases and J 2 bases; bases outside gene matches: 2. The CDR3: CASSWDRANTGELFF. DNA for the CDR3: TGTGCCAGCAGCTGGGACAGGGCCAACACCGGGGAGCTGTTTTTT.

The rearrangement joins TRBV15 to TRBJ1-4; tentative D call: TRBD1 (5 bases). Trimming stripped 1 base from V and 0 bases from J, with 12 bases between. Germline CDR1 reads LNHNV; CDR2 reads YYDKDF (reference sequence). The CDR3 covers 17 residues. The CDR3 region has the DNA TGTGCCACCAGCAGAGCAGGACAAACGACAACTAATGAAAAACTGTTTTTT. Encoded protein: CATSRAGQTTTNEKLFF.

The V call is TRBV11-3, the J call TRBJ1-1; TRBD1 agrees at 8 bases. The CDR3 runs 16 residues. Looked up from germline, CDR1 is SGHNT and CDR2 is YENEEA. V gave up 3 bases and J gave up 1 base; unmatched junction bases: 7. In DNA, the CDR3 is TGTGCCAGCAGCTTTTCAGGGGACAGGCCGAACACTGAAGCTTTCTTT. This gives the protein CASSFSGDRPNTEAFF.

This chain connects TRBV28 to TRBJ1-6, with TRBD1 identical over 9 bases. The V gene end was trimmed by 4 bases and the J gene end by 10 bases; junction bases not matched to a gene: 14. CDR3 size: 17 residues. Germline lookup yields CDR1 MDHEN and CDR2 SYDVKM. CDR3 nucleotides: TGTGCCAGCAGTTACCCCCAGACAGGGGGTTTGGAATCACCCCTCCACTTT. This translates into CASSYPQTGGLESPLHF.

The chain employs TRBV18 and TRBJ1-1, with 12 positions matching TRBD1. Germline CDR1 and CDR2: KGHSH and LQKENI. This CDR3 comprises 15 residues. J was trimmed by 10 bases and V by 4 bases; bases with no gene match: 10. CDR3 sequence reads: CASSLVGTGGKRAFF. CDR3 in DNA: TGTGCCAGCTCACTCGTAGGGACAGGGGGCAAGCGAGCTTTCTTT.

The chain carries TRBV2 and TRBJ2-5, with 8 positions matching TRBD1. The trim removed 7 bases at V and 4 bases at J, leaving 2 bases unmatched. This CDR3 is 12 amino acids long. From germline, CDR1 is SNHLY and CDR2 FYNNEI. CDR3 in DNA: TGTGCCAGCATGGACAGGGCAGAGACCCAGTACTTC. Its translation: CASMDRAETQYF.

This clone was picked up one time. The chain is built from TRBV10-3 and TRBJ2-7; D unresolved. CDR1 ENHRY and CDR2 SYGVKD come from the germline V gene. The CDR3 consists of 12 residues. Trimming removed 3 bases from V and 2 bases from J, with 5 bases in between. The CDR3 bases are TGTGCCATCAGTGATGGCCCCTACGAGCAGTACTTC. This translates into CAISDGPYEQYF.

In regard to this clone: The junction departs from germline at one end; a sequencing error may be responsible. The gene calls are TRBV6-1 and TRBJ1-4; possible D gene TRBD1, 5 bases. Per the germline V gene, CDR1 is MNHNS and CDR2 is SASEGT. The CDR3 totals 13 residues. The CDR3 bases are TGTGCCAGCAGTGAAGCCCCCCAAACAGGTCACAGTTTT. The encoded protein is CASSEAPQTGHSF.

CDR3 sequence: CASSVGGKNIQYF. CDR3 in DNA: TGTGCCAGCAGTGTGGGGGGCAAAAACATTCAGTACTTC. The rearrangement joins TRBV2 to TRBJ2-4, with a tentative D call TRBD2 (6 bases). The germline CDR1 and CDR2 sequences are SNHLY and FYNNEI. Trimming left V 4 bases short and J 3 bases short, with 7 bases between. There are 13 residues in the CDR3.

The chain couples TRBV9 to TRBJ1-1; a weak D match, TRBD1 (6 bases). Germline V lookup: CDR1 SGDLS, CDR2 YYNGEE. This CDR3 is built from 14 residues. The germline V and J ends were trimmed by 5 bases and 6 bases, with 17 bases remaining between them. The CDR3: CASSTTGLMAEAFF. The CDR3 coding sequence is TGTGCCAGCAGTACAACAGGGCTTATGGCTGAAGCTTTCTTT.

The rearrangement joins TRBV7-2 to TRBJ2-1, with D tentatively TRBD2 (6 bases). The germline CDR1 and CDR2 sequences are SGHTA and FQGNSA. The CDR3 extends over 14 amino acids. The V and J ends lost 1 base and 4 bases respectively, with 8 bases between them. CDR3 DNA: TGTGCCAGCAGCTTAGGCGGGAATTACAATGAGCAGTTCTTC. It codes for CASSLGGNYNEQFF. The full variable domain, in which reference TRBV7-2 and TRBJ2-1 provide the parts outside the CDR3, is GAGVSQSPSNKVTEKGKDVELRCDPISGHTALYWYRQSLGQGLEFLIYFQGNSAPDKSGLPSDRFSAERTGGSVSTLTIQRTQQEDSAVYLCASSLGGNYNEQFFGPGTRLTVL.

This clone was seen just once. J is TRBJ2-5 and V is TRBV7-7; 9 nucleotides align to TRBD2. From germline, CDR1 is SSHAT and CDR2 FNYEAQ (reference sequence). The CDR3 has 15 residues. The V gene end was trimmed by 3 bases and the J gene end by 1 base; junction bases not matched to a gene: 3. CDR3 nucleotides: TGTGCCAGCAGCTTTAGCGGGGGCACCCAAGAGACCCAGTACTTC. This gives the protein CASSFSGGTQETQYF.

V is TRBV6-5 and J is TRBJ1-4, with D possibly matching TRBD1 (5 bases). V gave up 0 bases and J gave up 8 bases, with 10 bases separating them. Germline CDR1 MNHEY, CDR2 SVGAGI. This CDR3 has 14 residues. Here the CDR3 reads CASSYSGRVEKLFF. The CDR3 coding sequence is TGTGCCAGCAGTTACTCTGGCAGGGTAGAAAAACTGTTTTTT.

About this clone itself: Germline is not matched at one junction end, which may reflect a read error. The V gene is TRBV7-2, the J gene TRBJ2-1, with TRBD2 matching over 10 bases. The CDR3 contains 13 residues. Germline V gene lookup returns CDR1 SGHTA and CDR2 FQGNSA. CDR3 residues: CASILGLAGDPVF. Written as DNA, the CDR3 is TGTGCCAGCATCCTAGGGCTAGCGGGAGACCCGGTCTTC. Looking up the rest from reference TRBV7-2 and TRBJ2-1 gives the full variable domain: GAGVSQSPSNKVTEKGKDVELRCDPISGHTALYWYRQSLGQGLEFLIYFQGNSAPDKSGLPSDRFSAERTGGSVSTLTIQRTQQEDSAVYLCASILGLAGDPVFGPGTRLTVL.

The sample holds one count of this clone. CDR3 sequence: CASSPGQGGTEAFF. In DNA form, the CDR3 reads TGTGCCAGCAGCCCGGGACAGGGTGGCACTGAAGCTTTCTTT. The rearrangement joins TRBV7-9 to TRBJ1-1, with 9 positions matching TRBD1. After removal of 5 bases from V and 4 bases from J, the junction contained 5 bases not matched to a gene. This CDR3 has 14 residues. CDR1 and CDR2 from the germline V gene are SEHNR and FQNEAQ (reference sequence).

The CDR3 DNA follows: TGTGCCAGCAGCGTAACCTACACCGGGACTGATCCTGGAAACACCATATATTTT. Protein sequence: CASSVTYTGTDPGNTIYF. J is TRBJ1-3 and V is TRBV9; a weak D match, TRBD1 (5 bases). CDR3 length: 18 residues. Deletions cut 1 base from V and 2 bases from J, with 19 bases between. CDR1 and CDR2 (germline): SGDLS, YYNGEE.